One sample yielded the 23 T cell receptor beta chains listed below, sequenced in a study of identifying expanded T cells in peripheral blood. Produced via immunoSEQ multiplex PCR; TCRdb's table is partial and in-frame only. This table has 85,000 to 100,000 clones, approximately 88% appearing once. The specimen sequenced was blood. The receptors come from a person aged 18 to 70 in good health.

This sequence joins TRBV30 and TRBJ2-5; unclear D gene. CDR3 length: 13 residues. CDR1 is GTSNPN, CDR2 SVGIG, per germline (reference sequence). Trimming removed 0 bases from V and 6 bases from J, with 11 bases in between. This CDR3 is CAWSVLTKQTQYF. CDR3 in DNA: TGTGCCTGGAGTGTACTGACCAAGCAGACCCAGTACTTC.

The CDR3 nucleotides read TGTGCCAGCAGTGAAGGGAGCTATTCACCCCTCCACTTT. This sequence encodes CASSEGSYSPLHF. V and J are TRBV2 and TRBJ1-6, with D hard to call. CDR3 length equals 13 residues. The germline gives CDR1 SNHLY, CDR2 FYNNEI. V lost 1 base and J 8 bases, leaving 6 bases between the germline ends.

DNA for the CDR3: TGTGCCAGCAGCTTATCTGGGGGATTAGCGGAGACCCAGTACTTC. It yields the protein CASSLSGGLAETQYF. The V call is TRBV7-9, the J call TRBJ2-5; perhaps D is TRBD1 or TRBD2 (5 bases each). This CDR3 contains 15 residues. The germline V gene has CDR1 SEHNR and CDR2 FQNEAQ (reference sequence). Trimming cost V 2 bases and J 5 bases, with 15 bases left between them.

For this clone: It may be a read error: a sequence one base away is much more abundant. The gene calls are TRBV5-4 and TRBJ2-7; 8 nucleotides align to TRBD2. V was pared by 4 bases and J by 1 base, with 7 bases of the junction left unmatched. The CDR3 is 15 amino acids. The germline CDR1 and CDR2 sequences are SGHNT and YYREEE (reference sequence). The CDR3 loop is CASSQETSESYEQYF. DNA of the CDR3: TGTGCCAGCAGCCAAGAGACTAGCGAGTCCTACGAGCAGTACTTC.

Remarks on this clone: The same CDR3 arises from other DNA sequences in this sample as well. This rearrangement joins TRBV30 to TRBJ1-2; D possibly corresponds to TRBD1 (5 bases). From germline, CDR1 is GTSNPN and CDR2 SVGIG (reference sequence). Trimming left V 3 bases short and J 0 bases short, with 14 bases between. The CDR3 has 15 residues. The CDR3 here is CAWSLGEAANYGYTF. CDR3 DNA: TGTGCCTGGAGCTTAGGGGAGGCGGCTAACTATGGCTACACCTTC.

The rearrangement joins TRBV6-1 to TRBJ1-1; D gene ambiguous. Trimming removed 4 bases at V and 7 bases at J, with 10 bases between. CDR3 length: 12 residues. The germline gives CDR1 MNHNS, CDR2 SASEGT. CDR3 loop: CASSVIASEAFF. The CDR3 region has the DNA TGTGCCAGCAGTGTAATCGCTAGTGAAGCTTTCTTT.

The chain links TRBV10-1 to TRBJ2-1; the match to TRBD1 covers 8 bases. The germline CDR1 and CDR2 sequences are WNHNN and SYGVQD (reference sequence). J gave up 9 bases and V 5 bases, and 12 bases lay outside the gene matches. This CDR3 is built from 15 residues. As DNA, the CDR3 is TGCGCCAGCAGTCCGAGTCATGGACAGGGAGGTGAGCAGTTCTTC. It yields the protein CASSPSHGQGGEQFF.

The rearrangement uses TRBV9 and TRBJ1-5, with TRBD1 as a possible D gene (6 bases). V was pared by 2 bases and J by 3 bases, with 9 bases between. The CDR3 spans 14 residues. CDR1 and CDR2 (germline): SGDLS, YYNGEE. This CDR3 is CASSVGQANQPQHF. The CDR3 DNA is TGTGCCAGCAGCGTGGGACAAGCCAATCAGCCCCAGCATTTT.

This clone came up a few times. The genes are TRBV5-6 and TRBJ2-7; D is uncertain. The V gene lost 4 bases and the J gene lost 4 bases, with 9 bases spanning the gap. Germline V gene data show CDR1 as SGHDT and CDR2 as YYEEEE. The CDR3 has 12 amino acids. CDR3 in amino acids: CASSTGVYEQYF. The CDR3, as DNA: TGTGCCAGCAGCACTGGGGTGTACGAGCAGTACTTC.

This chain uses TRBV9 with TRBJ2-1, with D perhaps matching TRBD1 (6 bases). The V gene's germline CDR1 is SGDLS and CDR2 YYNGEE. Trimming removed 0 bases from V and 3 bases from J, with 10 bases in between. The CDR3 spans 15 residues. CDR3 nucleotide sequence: TGTGCCAGCAGCGTAGCAGGGGACGACTACAATGAGCAGTTCTTC. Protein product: CASSVAGDDYNEQFF.

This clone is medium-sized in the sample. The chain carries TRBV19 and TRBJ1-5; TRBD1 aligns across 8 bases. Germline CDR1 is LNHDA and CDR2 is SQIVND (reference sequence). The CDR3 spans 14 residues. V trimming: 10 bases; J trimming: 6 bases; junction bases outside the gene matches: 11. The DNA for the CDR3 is TGTGCCACCGAACCGACAGGGGAAAGTCAGCCCCAGCATTTT. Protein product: CATEPTGESQPQHF.

Written as DNA, the CDR3 is TGTGCCAGCAGCCCCGACAGGGGAGGACAAGAGACCCAGTACTTC. Protein sequence: CASSPDRGGQETQYF. The chain is built from TRBV6-5 and TRBJ2-5, with TRBD1 identical over 8 bases. Germline assignment: CDR1 MNHEY and CDR2 SVGAGI. The CDR3 is made up of 15 amino acids. J was trimmed by 2 bases and V by 6 bases; bases with no gene match: 8.

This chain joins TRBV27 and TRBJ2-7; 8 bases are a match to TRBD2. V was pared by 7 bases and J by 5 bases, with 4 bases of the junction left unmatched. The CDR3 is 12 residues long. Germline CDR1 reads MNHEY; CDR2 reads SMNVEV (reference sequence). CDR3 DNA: TGTGCCAGCACGGGAGGGTTTAACGAGCAGTACTTC. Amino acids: CASTGGFNEQYF.

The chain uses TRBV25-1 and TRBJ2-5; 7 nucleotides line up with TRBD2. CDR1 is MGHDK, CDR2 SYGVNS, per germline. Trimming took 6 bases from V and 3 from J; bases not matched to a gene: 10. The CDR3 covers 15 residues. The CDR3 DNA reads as TGTGCCAGCAGCCGTCTGGCGGGGGTCGAAGAGACCCAGTACTTC. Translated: CASSRLAGVEETQYF.

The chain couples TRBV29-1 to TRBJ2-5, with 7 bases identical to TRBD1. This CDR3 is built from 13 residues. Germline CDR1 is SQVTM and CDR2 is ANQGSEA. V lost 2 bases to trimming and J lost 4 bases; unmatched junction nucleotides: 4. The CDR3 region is CSVETGVGETQYF. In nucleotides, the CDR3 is TGCAGCGTTGAAACAGGGGTGGGAGAGACCCAGTACTTC.

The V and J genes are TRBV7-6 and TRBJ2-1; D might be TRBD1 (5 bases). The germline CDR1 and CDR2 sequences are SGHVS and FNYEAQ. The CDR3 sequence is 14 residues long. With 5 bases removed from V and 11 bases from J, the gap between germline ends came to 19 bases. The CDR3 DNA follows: TGTGCCAGCAGCGGGGATTCAGGGTGGGGCAAGCAGTTCTTC. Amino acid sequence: CASSGDSGWGKQFF.

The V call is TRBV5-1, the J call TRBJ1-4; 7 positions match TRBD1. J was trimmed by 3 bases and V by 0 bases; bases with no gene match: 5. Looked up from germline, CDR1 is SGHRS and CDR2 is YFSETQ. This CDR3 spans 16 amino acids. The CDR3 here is CASSLDRGRPNEKLFF. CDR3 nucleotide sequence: TGCGCCAGCAGCTTGGACAGGGGACGGCCTAATGAAAAACTGTTTTTT.

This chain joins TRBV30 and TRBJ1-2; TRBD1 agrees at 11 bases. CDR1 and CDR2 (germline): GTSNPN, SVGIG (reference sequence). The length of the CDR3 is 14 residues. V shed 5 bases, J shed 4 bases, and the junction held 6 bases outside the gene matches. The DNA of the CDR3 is TGTGCCTGGCGGGACAGGGGGGGTTTCTATGGCTACACCTTC. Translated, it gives CAWRDRGGFYGYTF.

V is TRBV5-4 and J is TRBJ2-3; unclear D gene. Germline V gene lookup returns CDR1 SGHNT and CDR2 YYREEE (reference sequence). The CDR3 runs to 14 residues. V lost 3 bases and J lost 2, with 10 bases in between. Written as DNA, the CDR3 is TGTGCCAGCAGCTATGCATTCCTCACAGATACGCAGTATTTT. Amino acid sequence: CASSYAFLTDTQYF.

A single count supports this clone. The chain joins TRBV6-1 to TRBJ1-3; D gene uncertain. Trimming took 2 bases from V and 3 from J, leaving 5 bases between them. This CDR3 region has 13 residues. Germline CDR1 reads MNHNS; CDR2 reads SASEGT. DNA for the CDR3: TGTGCCAGCAGTGAAAACAGTGGAAACACCATATATTTT. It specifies CASSENSGNTIYF.

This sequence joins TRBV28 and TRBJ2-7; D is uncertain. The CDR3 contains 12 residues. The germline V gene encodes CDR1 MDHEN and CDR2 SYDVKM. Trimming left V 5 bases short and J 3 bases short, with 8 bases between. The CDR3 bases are TGTGCCAGCAGTAGGTTATACTACGAGCAGTACTTC. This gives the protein CASSRLYYEQYF.

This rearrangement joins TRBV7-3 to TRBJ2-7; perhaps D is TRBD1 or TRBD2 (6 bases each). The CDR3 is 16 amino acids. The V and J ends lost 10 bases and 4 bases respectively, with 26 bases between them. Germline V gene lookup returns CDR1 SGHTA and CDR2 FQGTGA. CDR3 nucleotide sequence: TGTGCCAACCCTATCTTTCAGGGGCGGAGGGGATACGAGCAGTACTTC. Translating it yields CANPIFQGRRGYEQYF.

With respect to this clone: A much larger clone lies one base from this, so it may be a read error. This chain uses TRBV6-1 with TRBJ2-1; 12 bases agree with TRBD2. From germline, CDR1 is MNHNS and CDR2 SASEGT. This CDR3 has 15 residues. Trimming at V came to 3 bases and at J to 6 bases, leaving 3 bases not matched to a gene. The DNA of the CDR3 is TGTGCCAGCAGTGACTCTAGCGGGGGGGCCAATGAGCAGTTCTTC. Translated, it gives CASSDSSGGANEQFF.